This is a list of T cell receptor beta chains from one sample in a study of neoadjuvant anti-PD-1 for oral cavity cancer. Here immunoSEQ multiplex PCR was the method, and the copy in TCRdb shows in-frame clones only, minus some. This table holds roughly 60,000 clones, around 80% found once. The specimen comprised PBMCs, sampled before nivolumab (anti-PD-1) treatment. These receptor sequences come from a person between 35 and 79 years old with oral cavity squamous cell carcinoma. Each CDR3 is given with its conserved first and last residue. Each record gives: J gene, V gene, clone size, CDR3 length, D gene, CDR3 DNA, CDR3 protein. The D gene is left open where the match is weak. Size tells how often a clone was seen (once, few, many) or the class of an expanded clone, and some rows leave it out.

j_call: TRBJ1-2; v_call: TRBV5-8; clone_size: .; cdr3_length: 14; d_call: TRBD1; cdr3_nt: TGTGCCAGCAGCCGGGACAGGGGGAACTATGGCTACACCTTC; cdr3_aa: CASSRDRGNYGYTF
j_call: TRBJ2-7; v_call: TRBV18; clone_size: few; cdr3_length: 15; d_call: TRBD2; cdr3_nt: TGTGCCAGCTCACCAAGGAGCGGGAGAAGCTACGAGCAGTACTTC; cdr3_aa: CASSPRSGRSYEQYF
j_call: TRBJ1-2; v_call: TRBV7-9; clone_size: .; cdr3_length: 14; d_call: .; cdr3_nt: TGTGCCAGCAGCACAGCCGGACAAGACTATGGCTACACCTTC; cdr3_aa: CASSTAGQDYGYTF
j_call: TRBJ2-2; v_call: TRBV5-1; clone_size: once; cdr3_length: 15; d_call: .; cdr3_nt: TGCGCCAGCAGCCTTCTAAGAGGGGACACCGGGGAGCTGTTTTTT; cdr3_aa: CASSLLRGDTGELFF
j_call: TRBJ2-7; v_call: TRBV7-9; clone_size: once; cdr3_length: 14; d_call: .; cdr3_nt: TGTGCCAGCAGCCTCCGGGACCGTCCCTACGAGCAGTACTTC; cdr3_aa: CASSLRDRPYEQYF
j_call: TRBJ2-3; v_call: TRBV15; clone_size: once; cdr3_length: 16; d_call: .; cdr3_nt: TGTGCCACCAGCAGCCCCCCAGGGGGGCGTTCAGATACGCAGTATTTT; cdr3_aa: CATSSPPGGRSDTQYF
j_call: TRBJ1-2; v_call: TRBV5-4; clone_size: .; cdr3_length: 16; d_call: .; cdr3_nt: TGTGCCAGCAGCTTAGGCATTACCATTCGGGACTATGGCTACACCTTC; cdr3_aa: CASSLGITIRDYGYTF
j_call: TRBJ2-7; v_call: TRBV5-6; clone_size: .; cdr3_length: 15; d_call: .; cdr3_nt: TGTGCCAGCAGCTTGTTAGGGGTTCGGGCCTACGAGCAGTACTTC; cdr3_aa: CASSLLGVRAYEQYF
j_call: TRBJ1-5; v_call: TRBV7-9; clone_size: .; cdr3_length: 16; d_call: .; cdr3_nt: TGTGCCAGCAGCCCCCCCCGGGGGACGAGCAATCAGCCCCAGCATTTT; cdr3_aa: CASSPPRGTSNQPQHF
j_call: TRBJ2-5; v_call: TRBV6-1; clone_size: once; cdr3_length: 15; d_call: .; cdr3_nt: TGTGCCAGCAGTGAGGAACGGAAGTACCAAGAGACCCAGTACTTC; cdr3_aa: CASSEERKYQETQYF
j_call: TRBJ2-7; v_call: TRBV6-6; clone_size: .; cdr3_length: 13; d_call: .; cdr3_nt: TGTGCCAGCAGGTTCGGAACAGGGAACGAGCAGTACTTC; cdr3_aa: CASRFGTGNEQYF
j_call: TRBJ1-1; v_call: TRBV4-1; clone_size: .; cdr3_length: 16; d_call: .; cdr3_nt: TGCGCCAGCAGCCAAGAAGGGGTGATTGTCATGGCTGAAGCTTTCTTT; cdr3_aa: CASSQEGVIVMAEAFF
j_call: TRBJ1-1; v_call: TRBV5-6; clone_size: .; cdr3_length: 14; d_call: .; cdr3_nt: TGTGCCAGCAGCCCAGGGACGGCGGGACGGGGAGCTTTCTTT; cdr3_aa: CASSPGTAGRGAFF
j_call: TRBJ2-3; v_call: TRBV5-1; clone_size: .; cdr3_length: 14; d_call: TRBD1; cdr3_nt: TGCGCCAGCAGCCCCAGGGGGTCGTCAGATACGCAGTATTTT; cdr3_aa: CASSPRGSSDTQYF
j_call: TRBJ1-1; v_call: TRBV11-2; clone_size: .; cdr3_length: 15; d_call: .; cdr3_nt: TGTGCCAGCAGCTTAGAAGGGCGTTCACGAACTGAAGCTTTCTTT; cdr3_aa: CASSLEGRSRTEAFF
j_call: TRBJ2-3; v_call: TRBV7-6; clone_size: .; cdr3_length: 12; d_call: .; cdr3_nt: TGTGCCAGCAGCCTTAGACAGGATACGCAGTATTTT; cdr3_aa: CASSLRQDTQYF
j_call: TRBJ2-1; v_call: TRBV11-2; clone_size: .; cdr3_length: 15; d_call: TRBD1; cdr3_nt: TGTGCCAGCGGATTAAGACAGGGGGGCTCCAATGAGCAGTTCTTC; cdr3_aa: CASGLRQGGSNEQFF
j_call: TRBJ1-6; v_call: TRBV2; clone_size: .; cdr3_length: 15; d_call: TRBD1; cdr3_nt: TGTGCCAGCAGTGATTGGCAGGGGGCCGATTCACCCCTCCACTTT; cdr3_aa: CASSDWQGADSPLHF
j_call: TRBJ2-1; v_call: TRBV5-1; clone_size: once; cdr3_length: 16; d_call: .; cdr3_nt: TGCGCCAGCAGCTTCACGCAGGGGAGCTCCTACAATGAGCAGTTCTTC; cdr3_aa: CASSFTQGSSYNEQFF
j_call: TRBJ2-1; v_call: TRBV19; clone_size: .; cdr3_length: 13; d_call: TRBD1; cdr3_nt: TGTGCCAGCTCCGGACAGGTTTACAATGAGCAGTTCTTC; cdr3_aa: CASSGQVYNEQFF
j_call: TRBJ2-1; v_call: TRBV9; clone_size: .; cdr3_length: 15; d_call: .; cdr3_nt: TGTGCCAGCAGTGATACCGGGACGGTCTACAATGAGCAGTTCTTC; cdr3_aa: CASSDTGTVYNEQFF
j_call: TRBJ2-4; v_call: TRBV4-1; clone_size: .; cdr3_length: 14; d_call: .; cdr3_nt: TGCGCCAGCAGCCAAGGAACAGCCAAAAACATTCAGTACTTC; cdr3_aa: CASSQGTAKNIQYF
j_call: TRBJ1-6; v_call: TRBV2; clone_size: .; cdr3_length: 15; d_call: TRBD1; cdr3_nt: TGTGCCAGCAGTCCCCGGGACAGCTATAATTCACCCCTCCACTTT; cdr3_aa: CASSPRDSYNSPLHF